This is a list of T cell receptor beta chains from one sample in a study of T cell clonotyping in hematopoietic cell transplantation. Produced via immunoSEQ multiplex PCR; TCRdb's table is partial and in-frame only. This table holds 30,000 to 40,000 clones, roughly 94% found once. Specimen: peripheral blood mononuclear cells, collected before stem cell transplant. Source of these receptors: a man aged 35-49 years with chronic myeloid leukemia. Some clones in this sample may be carry-over from other donors' samples. CDR3s include the opening cysteine and the closing phenylalanine or tryptophan. Each record gives: D gene, clone size, J gene, V gene, CDR3 DNA, CDR3 protein. D genes are given only for firm matches. Only part of the rows carry a size: once, few, many, or a class if the clone is expanded.

. . TRBJ2-2 TRBV29-1 TGCAGCGTCGTTGACAGTAGTAACACCGGGGAGCTGTTTTTT CSVVDSSNTGELFF
TRBD2 . TRBJ2-3 TRBV6-4 TGTGCCAGCAGTGACTCGCGGGGGGGGCCAGATACGCAGTATTTT CASSDSRGGPDTQYF
. . TRBJ1-1 TRBV5-4 TGTGCCAGCAGCTCTAACAGGGCGGTCTCTGAAGCTTTCTTT CASSSNRAVSEAFF
TRBD2 once TRBJ2-3 TRBV6-5 TGTGCCAGCAGTCTTGGACTAGCTAGAGATACGCAGTATTTT CASSLGLARDTQYF
. . TRBJ1-6 TRBV11-3 TGTGCCAGCAGCTTGTCTAAGAATTCACCCCTCCACTTT CASSLSKNSPLHF
. . TRBJ2-7 TRBV28 TGTGCCAGCAAGAGGTCCGGTGTCTCCTACGAGCAGTACTTC CASKRSGVSYEQYF
TRBD2 . TRBJ2-1 TRBV28 TGTGCCAGCAGTCGTCCCGGGACTAAACACAATGAGCAGTTCTTC CASSRPGTKHNEQFF
. few TRBJ2-2 TRBV28 TGTGCCAGCCAGATGAATTCCTTAGGACAATTCACCGGGGAGCTGTTTTTT CASQMNSLGQFTGELFF
. . TRBJ1-2 TRBV7-3 TGTGCCAGCAGCTTAAGTTCTTCGTCTACTTATGGCTACACCTTC CASSLSSSSTYGYTF
TRBD1 . TRBJ1-5 TRBV5-1 TGCGCCAGCAGCCCAAACGGACAGGGAAGTAAGAATCAGCCCCAGCATTTT CASSPNGQGSKNQPQHF
. . TRBJ2-7 TRBV13 TGTGCCAGCAGCTTAAGGGCAGGGAGTAGGGAGAAGCAGTACTTC CASSLRAGSREKQYF
. once TRBJ2-2 TRBV5-1 TGCGCCAGCAGCTTGGACGGGGGGCTGACCGGGGAGCTGTTTTTT CASSLDGGLTGELFF
TRBD2 . TRBJ2-3 TRBV6-5 TGTGCCAGCCGAACGGGACTAGCGGGCACAGATACGCAGTATTTT CASRTGLAGTDTQYF
. few TRBJ1-1 TRBV9 TGTGCCAGCAGCGTATCGGGGACGGGCACTGAAGCTTTCTTT CASSVSGTGTEAFF
. . TRBJ1-2 TRBV7-6 TGTGCCAGCAGCCCACCGGGGGTTCCGGATGGCTACACCTTC CASSPPGVPDGYTF
. . TRBJ1-2 TRBV7-2 TGTGCCAGCAGCTTCTCAGGCGCCCCCGTTGGTGGCTACACCTTC CASSFSGAPVGGYTF
. . TRBJ1-5 TRBV5-5 TGTGCCAGCAGCCCCCGACCGGATCAGCCCCAGCATTTT CASSPRPDQPQHF
TRBD2 . TRBJ2-5 TRBV7-2 TGTGCCAGCAGAAACGTGGGGGGGGGTGCAGAGACCCAGTACTTC CASRNVGGGAETQYF
TRBD2 . TRBJ2-7 TRBV7-2 TGTGCCAGCAGCTTAGGACTAGCGGGGGGGCAAGACGAGCAGTACTTC CASSLGLAGGQDEQYF
TRBD2 . TRBJ2-3 TRBV28 TGTGCCAGCAGCGGGAGCGGGGACACAGATACGCAGTATTTT CASSGSGDTDTQYF
TRBD1 . TRBJ1-1 TRBV28 TGTGCCAGCAGACCCCCGACAGGGGGTCGGACTGAAGCTTTCTTT CASRPPTGGRTEAFF
TRBD2 . TRBJ2-1 TRBV5-1 TGCGCCAGCAGCCCCTCGGGGGGGTACCATGAGCAGTTCTTC CASSPSGGYHEQFF
. . TRBJ1-4 TRBV5-6 TGTGCCAGCAGCTCGGGACGGGAAGGAAAACTGTTTTTT CASSSGREGKLFF
. . TRBJ2-2 TRBV7-8 TGTGCCAGCAGCTTAGTACGGAACACCGGGGAGCTGTTTTTT CASSLVRNTGELFF
. once TRBJ2-5 TRBV7-2 TGTGCCAGCAGCTCAGGGCCTAAAGAGACCCAGTACTTC CASSSGPKETQYF
TRBD2 . TRBJ2-5 TRBV5-1 TGCGCCAGCAGCTTGCGGGGGGAGCAAGAGACCCAGTACTTC CASSLRGEQETQYF
TRBD2 once TRBJ2-3 TRBV5-1 TGCGCCAGCGGGCTAGCGGGGGGGCAGACAGATACGCAGTATTTT CASGLAGGQTDTQYF
. . TRBJ1-3 TRBV30 TGTGCCTGGAGTGCTGGTGGAAACACCATATATTTT CAWSAGGNTIYF
. . TRBJ2-4 TRBV13 TGTGCCAGCAGCATACGAGGGATGGTGGCCAAAAACATTCAGTACTTC CASSIRGMVAKNIQYF
. . TRBJ1-5 TRBV30 TGTGCCTGGGCCAGGGACGATATTCAGCCCCAGCATTTT CAWARDDIQPQHF
. . TRBJ2-6 TRBV6-6 TGTGCCAGCAGACCCGGGGTCGACTCTGGGGCCAACGTCCTGACTTTC CASRPGVDSGANVLTF
. . TRBJ1-1 TRBV19 TGTGCCAGTACCGTAACAGGTGAAGCTTTCTTT CASTVTGEAFF
TRBD1 . TRBJ2-1 TRBV25-1 TGTGCCAGCACCGGGACAGGGGTAGTCAATGAGCAGTTCTTC CASTGTGVVNEQFF
TRBD1 few TRBJ1-2 TRBV4-3 TGCGCCAGCAGCCGTACAGGGGAAGGTTATGGCTACACCTTC CASSRTGEGYGYTF
. . TRBJ2-7 TRBV21-1 TGTGCCAGCAGCAAATTACCGGGACAGGGCTCCTACGAGCAGTACTTC CASSKLPGQGSYEQYF
TRBD2 . TRBJ2-3 TRBV6-1 TGTGCCAGCAGTGAAGCGAAACTAGCGACTCGCACAGATACGCAGTATTTT CASSEAKLATRTDTQYF
. . TRBJ2-1 TRBV11-2 TGTGCCAGCAGCCCCATCACTGGGAATGAGCAGTTCTTC CASSPITGNEQFF
. . TRBJ1-2 TRBV5-1 TGCGCCAGCAGCTTGGACGGCAATCCGGATGGCTACACCTTC CASSLDGNPDGYTF
. once TRBJ2-7 TRBV6-5 TGTGCCAGCAGAGACGTAACCTACGAGCAGTACTTC CASRDVTYEQYF
. . TRBJ2-1 TRBV18 TGTGCCAGCTCCTGGGGGCGCGAGGACAATGAGCAGTTCTTC CASSWGREDNEQFF
. . TRBJ1-5 TRBV19 TGTGCCAGTAGTGTCCGTAGGATTGAGGGTCAGCCCCAGCATTTT CASSVRRIEGQPQHF
. . TRBJ1-1 TRBV10-3 TGTGCCATCAGTGGGGGGGCCATGAACACTGAAGCTTTCTTT CAISGGAMNTEAFF
. . TRBJ2-7 TRBV27 TGTGCCAGCAGTCCCGGTGGAGCCTCCTACGAGCAGTACTTC CASSPGGASYEQYF
TRBD1 . TRBJ2-3 TRBV7-2 TGTGCCAGCAGCCTGAGACAGGGCTTAGGCACAGATACGCAGTATTTT CASSLRQGLGTDTQYF
. . TRBJ2-3 TRBV2 TGTGCCAGCAGTATCTGGACCGGTGGGCCCCCCACAGATACGCAGTATTTT CASSIWTGGPPTDTQYF
. . TRBJ1-3 TRBV4-2 TGTGCCAGCAGCCAAGACCCAGGACAGAGCTCTGGAAACACCATATATTTT CASSQDPGQSSGNTIYF
. . TRBJ1-1 TRBV28 TGTGCCAGCAGTTCAATCTCCTGGGGGGCAGGAGGGACTGAAGCTTTCTTT CASSSISWGAGGTEAFF
TRBD1 . TRBJ2-7 TRBV28 TGTGCCAGCAGTAACAGGGGTGACTCCTACGAGCAGTACTTC CASSNRGDSYEQYF
TRBD2 . TRBJ2-7 TRBV30 TGTGCCTGGAGCTCCTGGACTAGCGGGGGGGCAAGTGGCCACGAGCAGTACTTC CAWSSWTSGGASGHEQYF
. . TRBJ2-2 TRBV5-1 TGCGCCAGCAGCTACGGGACTGAGCACGGGGAGCTGTTTTTT CASSYGTEHGELFF
TRBD1 . TRBJ2-3 TRBV2 TGTGCCAGCAGTGATCCCGGGACAGGGGCAGATACGCAGTATTTT CASSDPGTGADTQYF
. . TRBJ2-7 TRBV7-9 TGTGCCAGCAGCTTAGGTACTAGCCCCCTTCTATCCTACGAGCAGTACTTC CASSLGTSPLLSYEQYF
. . TRBJ2-2 TRBV7-6 TGTGCCAGCAGCCGGGGTTGGAACACCGGGGAGCTGTTTTTT CASSRGWNTGELFF